The next 7 T cell receptor beta chains were all read from a single sample in a study of T cells in Graves' hyperthyroidism and ophthalmopathy. It was RNA transcripts that yielded the amplified TCR beta CDR3 regions. HTBI primers were employed in a first-round RT-PCR of the TCR CDR3. One entry per CDR3 protein results from TCRdb running MiXCR on the multiplex PCR reads. The table records under 350,000 distinct CDR3 sequences, around 15% of them present only once. Sequences were obtained from blood. Every receptor here comes from a middle-aged woman with Graves' hyperthyroidism.

The chain uses TRBV5-1 and TRBJ2-7, with TRBD1 identical over 8 bases. V dropped 5 bases and J dropped 0; count of bases not matched to a gene: 7. This CDR3 has 15 residues. Germline CDR1 and CDR2: SGHRS and YFSETQ. Here the CDR3 reads CASSTGTGSSYEQYF. The CDR3 bases are TGCGCCAGCAGTACCGGGACAGGAAGCTCCTACGAGCAGTACTTC.

This clonotype was found a few times. The chain combines TRBV2 with TRBJ2-3, with 10 bases matching TRBD2. Germline V gives CDR1 SNHLY, CDR2 FYNNEI. J was trimmed by 2 bases and V by 4 bases; bases with no gene match: 9. This CDR3 has 17 amino acids. CDR3 loop: CASSGAGTSEPTDTQYF. The CDR3 DNA reads as TGTGCCAGCAGTGGGGCGGGGACTAGCGAGCCCACAGATACGCAGTATTTT.

As concerns this clonotype: Being one base from a much bigger clone, this may be a read error. The chain has TRBV10-3 and TRBJ2-1, with a tentative D call TRBD1 (6 bases). Trimming took off 6 bases at V and 5 bases at J, with 11 bases between the two ends. CDR1 and CDR2 (germline): ENHRY, SYGVKD. CDR3 size: 13 residues. The CDR3 region is CAIRSGQNNEQFF. DNA for the CDR3: TGTGCCATCAGGTCCGGACAGAACAATGAGCAGTTCTTC.

The chain is built from TRBV13 and TRBJ1-2; D is uncertain. This CDR3 region has 15 residues. CDR1 is PRHDT and CDR2 is FYEKMQ in the germline V gene (reference sequence). The V and J ends lost 0 bases and 1 base respectively, with 9 bases between them. CDR3 loop: CASSLGQLINYGYTF. In nucleotides, the CDR3 is TGTGCCAGCAGCTTAGGACAGCTCATTAACTATGGCTACACCTTC. Full variable domain (remainder filled in from reference TRBV13 and TRBJ1-2): AAGVIQSPRHLIKEKRETATLKCYPIPRHDTVYWYQQGPGQDPQFLISFYEKMQSDKGSIPDRFSAQQFSDYHSELNMSSLELGDSALYFCASSLGQLINYGYTFGSGTRLTVV.

This clonotype was picked up a small number of times. V is TRBV6-1 and J is TRBJ1-3; the D gene is possibly TRBD1 (5 bases). Germline CDR1 reads MNHNS; CDR2 reads SASEGT. This CDR3 is built from 14 residues. Trimming took 7 bases from V and 2 from J, leaving 12 bases between them. The CDR3 here is CASKTGTPGNTIYF. CDR3 DNA sequence: TGTGCCAGCAAGACCGGGACTCCTGGAAACACCATATATTTT.

On this clonotype: A much larger clone differs by one base, so this may be a read error. The chain has TRBV6-1 and TRBJ2-1, with TRBD1 matching 9 bases. The closer fit of TRBJ2-7 to the DNA end suggests the J call may be wrong. The germline V gene has CDR1 MNHNS and CDR2 SASEGT. This CDR3 spans 15 amino acids. CDR3 coding DNA: TGTGCCAGCAGTGAAGGGGGACAGGGCTACAATGAGCAGTACTTC. Translation: CASSEGGQGYNEQYF.

At least ten counts were recorded for this clonotype. This chain connects TRBV6-2 or TRBV6-3 to TRBJ1-1, with D possibly matching TRBD1 (5 bases). V lost 2 bases and J 2 bases, leaving 12 bases between the germline ends. This CDR3 contains 15 residues. Germline CDR1 is MNHEY and CDR2 is SVGEGT. CDR3 protein: CASSYVGTPNTEAFF. CDR3 DNA: TGTGCCAGCAGTTACGTAGGGACCCCCAACACTGAAGCTTTCTTT.